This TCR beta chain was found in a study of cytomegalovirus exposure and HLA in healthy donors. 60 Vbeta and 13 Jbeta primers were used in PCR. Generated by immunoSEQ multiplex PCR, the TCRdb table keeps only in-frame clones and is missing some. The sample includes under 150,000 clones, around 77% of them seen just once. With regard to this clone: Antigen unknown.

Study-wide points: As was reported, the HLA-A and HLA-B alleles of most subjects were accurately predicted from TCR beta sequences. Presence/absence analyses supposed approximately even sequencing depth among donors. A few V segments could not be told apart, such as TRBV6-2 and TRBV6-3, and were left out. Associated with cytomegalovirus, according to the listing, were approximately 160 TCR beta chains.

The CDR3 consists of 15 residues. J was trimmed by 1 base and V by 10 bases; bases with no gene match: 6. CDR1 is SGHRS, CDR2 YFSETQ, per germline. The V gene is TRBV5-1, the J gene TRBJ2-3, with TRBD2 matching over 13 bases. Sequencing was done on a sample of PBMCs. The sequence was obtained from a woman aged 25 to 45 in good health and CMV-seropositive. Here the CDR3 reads CAGLAGVLCTDTQYF. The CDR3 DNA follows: TGCGCCGGACTAGCGGGAGTATTGTGCACAGATACGCAGTATTTT.